This TCR beta chain was captured by sequencing in a study of cytomegalovirus exposure and HLA in healthy donors (TCRdb year 2017). Background on the whole study: An earlier analysis of roughly 500 of the donors reported approximately 270 Gb of sequence data and 100 million to 140 million unique TCR beta sequences from roughly 200 million T cells. An early release covering 550 to 650 HLA-typed donors comprised approximately 300 gigabases of sequencing data and roughly 86 million unique TCR sequences. The genetic ancestry cluster associated with self-reported Caucasian donors included roughly 84% of the 398 genotyped donors. The study was designed to test whether signatures of past pathogen exposure could be identified by cataloging public T cell receptors. Using immunosequencing, the study profiled T cell repertoires from 550 to 750 subjects and related those repertoires to cytomegalovirus serostatus. In addition to the first cohort of 500 to 850 subjects, a separate validation cohort of 130 or so different subjects was used. High-throughput TCR immunosequencing, statistical association of individual TCRs with disease status, and machine learning were combined to predict cytomegalovirus infection status. A later analysis re-analyzed previously published TCR beta repertoires from roughly 690 donors and added high-resolution HLA genotyping to study TCR occurrence patterns. Rather than using new phenotypic data, the later analysis identified candidate immune exposures from TCR beta sequences and from how often those sequences occurred across donors. An earlier analysis of nearly 600 of the donors applied high-throughput TCR beta sequencing to assess whether each TCR beta V gene segment acted as functional or pseudogenic. Donor age, sex, ethnicity and CMV serostatus were collected together with the repertoire data. A later genetic analysis took genome-wide SNP genotypes for about three fifths of the roughly 700 donors and used that subset as a discovery cohort. All discovery cohort repertoires had been generated on a single sequencing platform. HLA typing covered class I and class II loci at four-digit resolution. The number of typed donors differed by locus: about 620-640 for A, B, C, DRB1 and DQB1; roughly 510 for DQA1; 606 for DPA1; and 400 to 480 for DPB1. Several DR-DQ haplotypes were handled as single units for association and clustering because linkage in the cohort was strong. On average, about 240,000 unique TCR beta nucleotide sequences were sequenced per donor among some 420 genotyped donors of the cohort, with 15% to 20% of those sequences being non-productive. What the authors observed across the whole study: A later analysis found that HLA-associated TCR beta chains were more clonally expanded and had lower generation probabilities than equally common non-associated chains. Three of the identified cytomegalovirus-associated TCR beta chains were confirmed in vitro to be specific for cytomegalovirus antigens. Because HLA typing was missing for some donors at each locus, association tests included only the typed subset. This cohort had only TCR beta chains sequenced, and the lack of alpha or paired-chain data limited which features could be detected. In a later analysis, most CMV-associated TCR beta chains were found to appear HLA-restricted, with HLA associations seemingly driven largely by CMV exposure. Presence/absence analyses assumed roughly uniform sequencing depth across donors, an assumption that may not hold. Linkage disequilibrium might explain the correlated functional status among segregating V segments, but an unknown experimental factor could not be ruled out. In the study, some 160 TCR beta chains were listed as associated with cytomegalovirus. A further reported finding was that TCR beta sequences accurately predicted the HLA-A and HLA-B alleles for most subjects in the first cohort. Cytomegalovirus status was reported to be diagnosed by the classifier with high specificity and sensitivity in both the original and validation cohorts. Most TCR sequences were observed very rarely across donors, whereas some public TCRs were present in many individuals. The sequencing pipeline was judged likely to have produced a cluster of highly shared sequence variants as a technical artifact. V-gene and J-gene trimming of TCR beta chains was associated with a missense DCLRE1C variant in a later genetic analysis, and the association was replicated in an independent cohort. Immune exposure information for the cohort was limited to CMV serostatus. Because counts were too low, around 17 rarely observed V segments, including chromosome 9 orphons, were left out of the earlier analysis of 500 to 650 of the donors. In a later analysis, TCR association rates were found to vary across HLA loci, with the most associated TCRs seen for DRB1 alleles and the fewest for HLA-C alleles. A later analysis associated about 16,000 TCR beta sequences with specific HLA alleles at a false discovery rate of 0.05. The authors suggested that the approach could potentially be generalized to other disease states and immunological phenotypes. According to a later analysis, parvovirus B19, influenza, CMV and Epstein-Barr virus appeared linked to several top co-occurrence clusters. An earlier analysis of around 540 of the donors showed that most TCR beta V segments appeared in productive rearrangements either about 90% or about 30% of the time, which broadly matched IMGT annotations. Assigning TCR associations to individual alleles was difficult when HLA alleles, especially DR and DQ, strongly co-occurred. According to a later genetic analysis, donors in an Asian-associated ancestry cluster had fewer N-insertions in productive TCRs than the roughly 660-donor mean.

Libraries were constructed by the immunoSEQ multiplex PCR assay. For the multiplex PCR, a mixture combining 60 forward primers for TCR Vbeta segments and 13 reverse primers for TCR Jbeta segments was used. Amplification of the CDR3 region of rearranged TCR beta genes was performed with a multiplex PCR assay on genomic DNA. Amplified TCR beta libraries were sequenced as 87-base-pair reads on the Illumina HiSeq System. The published analysis was carried out like this. In a later analysis, approximately 74 million unique TCR beta chains were counted across the roughly 610 repertoires, and approximately 11 million of these chains were shared by at least two donors. A nearest-neighbor algorithm error-corrected the raw reads and collapsed the reads into unique sequences, merging closely related sequences to remove PCR and sequencing errors. Alignment of CDR3 sequences to IMGT reference sequences was used to assign V, D and J gene segments. For a sequence to be retained, at least a six-nucleotide match to both a V gene segment and a J gene segment was required. A rearrangement was called productive if the CDR3 had no stop codons and remained in frame with V and J, and every other rearrangement was called non-productive. Following IMGT convention, CDR3 was defined as the stretch from the second conserved V-encoded cysteine up to the conserved J-encoded phenylalanine. Sequences without an unambiguous match to a single V gene segment were excluded from the earlier analysis of 450 to 750 of the donors. An earlier analysis of about 590 of the donors classified V segments as functional when productive rearrangements were above 56.7% and as segregating when the standard deviation between donors was above 5%. A statistical classification framework was built to diagnose cytomegalovirus status from the catalog of TCR beta chain sequences. V and J gene assignment, in a later analysis, came from comparing TCR nucleotide sequences with IMGT/GENE-DB human TR gene sequences. In a later analysis, CDR3 sequences and most-parsimonious VDJ recombination scenarios were assigned using the TCRdist pipeline. A later analysis defined each TCR beta chain by its CDR3 amino acid sequence plus V-gene family, and excluded reads lacking a unique V-gene family. A later analysis removed 450 to 600 highly shared, low-generation-probability nucleotide sequences to deal with suspected cross-contamination and a sequencing artifact. In a later analysis, a clonal expansion index was calculated for each public chain from normalized within-repertoire ranks of inferred template counts. Generation probabilities in a later analysis came from a VDJ recombination model fitted to out-of-frame rearrangements, and those results were checked against IGoR. Hypergeometric tests were used in a later analysis to score TCR-TCR, TCR-HLA and TCR-CMV co-occurrence, with a repertoire-size bias correction applied to the TCR pairs. To estimate false discovery rates, a later analysis permuted the HLA or CMV assignments 20 times. In a later analysis, co-occurring TCRs were grouped using DBSCAN, with TCRdist sequence similarity added in when clustering inside HLA-allele-positive subsets. Co-occurrence clustering excluded repertoires with fewer than 30,000 or more than 120,000 public chains, plus five with anomalous nucleotide sharing. The table comes from immuneACCESS by way of TCRdb, which keeps in-frame sequences with V and J called. Part of the clones is missing from these tables; in studies checked, under half for an unresolved V gene and the rest for unknown reasons. V and J calls and clone size are given by that table; D and trimming were obtained from the DNA. Here the sample has around 140,000 clones; 78% occur a single time. The ten largest clones represent around 3.2% of the sample.

In total, over 600 healthy bone marrow donors made up the cohort. At the time of sampling, all cohort members were nominally healthy, though unrecorded immune exposures were likely present. The donor tested CMV seronegative, placing the donor among the roughly 350 seronegative members of the cohort. Each donor provided a peripheral blood sample, and peripheral blood mononuclear cells were used for TCR beta sequencing. Genomic DNA was extracted from the blood cell samples with the Qiagen DNeasy Blood Extraction Kit. Of note for this clone: Its antigen is unknown. Per-nucleotide qualities are absent, and no much larger clonotype sits a single base away.

The sequencing sample was made of PBMCs. The sequence derives from a female donor in good health and CMV-seronegative.

The CDR3 region reads CASSPQNNVGLRYEKLFF. The DNA is TGCGCCAGCAGCCCCCAGAATAATGTGGGACTGCGATATGAAAAACTGTTTTTT. In this chain, TRBV4-1 is recombined with TRBJ1-4; the D gene is possibly TRBD1, with 5 bases matching. From the cysteine through the phenylalanine, the CDR3 covers 18 amino acids. Only CDR3 DNA remains: 54 bases, in frame from the first base. As encoded in the germline V gene, CDR1 is MGHRA while CDR2 is YSYEKL. V is cut by 4 bases and J by 6 bases, and the space between the germline ends is 24 bases.